The next 12 T cell receptor beta chains were all read from a single sample in a study of blood T cell repertoires in COVID-19. Repertoires were generated with immunoSEQ multiplex PCR, while TCRdb's copy carries only in-frame clones and drops some. The repertoire has almost 500,000 clones, about 85% of them found once; the top ten carry 6.5% to 9.5%. Sample: PBMCs or T cells enriched from blood (not recorded which). The source of these receptors is a woman aged 55-70 years who had recovered from COVID-19.

The chain couples TRBV6-5 to TRBJ2-7; D is perhaps TRBD1 (6 bases). The germline CDR1 and CDR2 sequences are MNHEY and SVGAGI. The length of the CDR3 is 14 residues. The V gene lost 2 bases and the J gene lost 6 bases, with 14 bases spanning the gap. CDR3: CASSYARTVAEQYF. In DNA form, the CDR3 reads TGTGCCAGCAGTTACGCCAGGACAGTCGCCGAGCAGTACTTC.

This chain links TRBV12-3 or TRBV12-4 with TRBJ1-2, with 9 bases identical to TRBD1. The V segment lost 5 bases and the J segment 6 bases; nucleotides outside the gene matches: 4. There are 13 residues in the CDR3. CDR3 amino acids: CASSQRTGDGYTF. DNA for the CDR3: TGTGCCAGCAGTCAACGGACAGGGGATGGCTACACCTTC.

The V and J genes are TRBV2 and TRBJ2-3; weak D call: TRBD1 (5 bases). The CDR3 covers 13 residues. Trimming shortened V by 2 bases and J by 6 bases, and 9 bases separated the two germline ends. The germline V gene has CDR1 SNHLY and CDR2 FYNNEI. CDR3 DNA sequence: TGTGCCAGCAGTGAAAGGGGAATGGATACGCAGTATTTT. Encoded protein: CASSERGMDTQYF.

This sequence joins TRBV27 and TRBJ1-5, with TRBD1 matching 7 bases. Germline V gene data show CDR1 as MNHEY and CDR2 as SMNVEV (reference sequence). V lost 4 bases and J lost 2; bases outside the gene matches: 2. The CDR3 contains 14 residues. In DNA form, the CDR3 reads TGTGCCAGCAGTTCTACAGGGGGCAATCAGCCCCAGCATTTT. Its translation is CASSSTGGNQPQHF.

The count of this clone is one. The V and J genes are TRBV2 and TRBJ1-6; D is ambiguous. The CDR3 is 15 amino acids. The V and J ends lost 4 bases and 8 bases respectively, with 15 bases between them. Germline assignment: CDR1 SNHLY and CDR2 FYNNEI. In nucleotides, the CDR3 is TGTGCCAGCAGTGGGCATGGGCCAATCGATTCACCCCTCCACTTT. Amino acid sequence: CASSGHGPIDSPLHF.

The chain couples TRBV3-1 (or the pseudogene TRBV3-2) to TRBJ2-1; 9 nucleotides line up with TRBD2. This CDR3 region has 16 residues. The germline CDR1 and CDR2 sequences are LGHDT and YNNKEL (reference sequence). Unmatched junction bases numbered 12, after V lost 4 bases and J lost 8 bases. The CDR3 region is CASSPTGLASKHEQFF. The CDR3 DNA follows: TGTGCCAGCAGCCCCACAGGACTAGCGAGTAAGCATGAGCAGTTCTTC.

The V call is TRBV7-2, the J call TRBJ1-1; 7 bases agree with TRBD1. This CDR3 is 14 amino acids long. The germline V gene has CDR1 SGHTA and CDR2 FQGNSA. V lost 8 bases to trimming and J lost 0 bases; unmatched junction nucleotides: 6. CDR3 protein: CASQTGSMNTEAFF. The CDR3 nucleotides are TGTGCCAGCCAGACAGGGTCCATGAACACTGAAGCTTTCTTT.

This chain links TRBV7-2 with TRBJ2-5, with 10 bases identical to TRBD2. V lost 10 bases and J lost 5; bases outside the gene matches: 13. Germline-derived CDR1 and CDR2 are SGHTA and FQGNSA. This CDR3 has 15 residues. Here the CDR3 reads CAIDASGGAGETQYF. For the CDR3, the DNA is TGTGCCATTGACGCAAGCGGGGGGGCCGGGGAGACCCAGTACTTC.

This clone has a handful of counts. The chain joins TRBV15 to TRBJ1-5, with D perhaps TRBD1 (5 bases). Germline values: CDR1 LNHNV, CDR2 YYDKDF (reference sequence). The CDR3 is 16 amino acids. Trimming stripped 0 bases from V and 2 bases from J, with 11 bases between. CDR3: CATSREMGGGNQPQHF. The DNA for the CDR3 is TGTGCCACCAGCAGAGAGATGGGGGGAGGCAATCAGCCCCAGCATTTT. The whole variable domain, filled in from reference TRBV15 and TRBJ1-5, reads DAMVIQNPRYQVTQFGKPVTLSCSQTLNHNVMYWYQQKSSQAPKLLFHYYDKDFNNEADTPDNFQSRRPNTSFCFLDIRSPGLGDTAMYLCATSREMGGGNQPQHFGDGTRLSIL.

This clone was detected a few times. The V call is TRBV18, the J call TRBJ2-3; 8 nucleotides line up with TRBD1. Losses at the gene ends were 10 bases for V and 4 bases for J; bases not matched to a gene: 7. The CDR3 totals 13 residues. Germline assignment: CDR1 KGHSH and CDR2 LQKENI. CDR3 coding DNA: TGTGCCACCAGACAGGGGATCGCAGATACGCAGTATTTT. It yields the protein CATRQGIADTQYF.

This clone was seen a few times. The CDR3, as DNA: TGTGCCAGCAGCTTGGAGAGTGGCAGGGCGACTGGAAACACCATATATTTT. Residues: CASSLESGRATGNTIYF. The chain couples TRBV5-5 to TRBJ1-3; TRBD1 might be the D (5 bases). The V and J ends lost 0 bases and 2 bases respectively, with 15 bases between them. The germline V gene has CDR1 SGHKS and CDR2 YYEKEE (reference sequence). CDR3 length: 17 residues. Based on the CDR3 plus reference TRBV5-5 and TRBJ1-3, the full variable domain is DAGVTQSPTHLIKTRGQQVTLRCSPISGHKSVSWYQQVLGQGPQFIFQYYEKEERGRGNFPDRFSARQFPNYSSELNVNALLLGDSALYLCASSLESGRATGNTIYFGEGSWLTVV.

This chain joins TRBV5-1 and TRBJ2-3, with 12 bases identical to TRBD2. CDR3 length: 16 residues. The V gene end was trimmed by 1 base and the J gene end by 2 bases; junction bases not matched to a gene: 2. Germline V gene data show CDR1 as SGHRS and CDR2 as YFSETQ. The CDR3 DNA sequence: TGCGCCAGCAGCTTGCCTAGCGGGGGGGACACAGATACGCAGTATTTT. It encodes CASSLPSGGDTDTQYF. Looking up the rest from reference TRBV5-1 and TRBJ2-3 gives the full variable domain: KAGVTQTPRYLIKTRGQQVTLSCSPISGHRSVSWYQQTPGQGLQFLFEYFSETQRNKGNFPGRFSGRQFSNSRSEMNVSTLELGDSALYLCASSLPSGGDTDTQYFGPGTRLTVL.